This TCR beta chain was captured in a study of blood T cell repertoires in COVID-19. Study context: The study drew acute and convalescent COVID-19 samples from the United States, Italy and Spain.

The CDR3 runs 15 residues. Recovered participants had two consecutive negative NP/OP PCR tests, healthcare professional clearance, or symptom resolution. As originally analysed: Reference gene primers were amplified, and this amplification served to estimate nucleated cell counts. TCRdb's table, derived via immunoSEQ multiplex PCR, lists solely in-frame clones and lacks some. The V and J calls and clone size come from that table; D and trimming were worked out from the DNA. The sample lists more than 150,000 clones; about 90% were seen once. The chain is built from TRBV21-1 and TRBJ1-2; the table's TRBD1 call for D was not verified on the DNA. TRBV21-1 is a documented pseudogene. The TCR was taken from a woman in her 30s who had recovered from COVID-19. Sequencing was performed on PBMCs or T cells enriched from blood (not recorded which). Here the CDR3 reads CASSKAWTGKALITF. Here the CDR3 DNA reads TGTGCCAGCAGCAAAGCCTGGACAGGGAAGGCTCTCATCACCTTC.